Listed below are T cell receptor beta chains from one sample, sequenced in a study of OX40 agonist ivuxolimab in advanced cancers. Libraries were prepared by immunoSEQ multiplex PCR; TCRdb keeps only in-frame clonotypes and omits some of them. Here the sample spans fewer than 90,000 clones, roughly 86% being singletons. The material sequenced was CD4+ or CD8+ T cells sorted from blood, taken in a trial of the OX40 agonist ivuxolimab. Receptors were obtained from an adult with an advanced solid tumor such as melanoma, head and neck, liver or kidney cancer. The CDR3 runs from the conserved cysteine through the conserved F or W. The order of the fields is V gene, clone size, J gene, D gene, CDR3 DNA, CDR3 protein. The D gene is left open where the match is weak. Clone size appears in some rows only: once, few, many, or a class for an expanded clone.

>TRBV5-1|-|TRBJ2-3|-
TGCGCCAGCAGCCGCTCACAAGCAGATACGCAGTATTTT
CASSRSQADTQYF
>TRBV6-5|few|TRBJ1-1|-
TGTGCCAGCACCCCCGGGGGGGCCGGGCAAACTGAAGCTTTCTTT
CASTPGGAGQTEAFF
>TRBV6-1|-|TRBJ2-1|-
TGTGCCAGCAGGGGCCCCGGGAATGAGCAGTTCTTC
CASRGPGNEQFF
>TRBV7-3|-|TRBJ2-7|-
TGTGCCAGCAGCCTAAGGGACGGGCCGTCCTACGAGCAGTACTTC
CASSLRDGPSYEQYF
>TRBV27|-|TRBJ2-3|TRBD2
TGTGCCAGCAGTTTGCGGCTAGCGGAAGATACGCAGTATTTT
CASSLRLAEDTQYF
>TRBV11-2|-|TRBJ2-7|-
TGTGCCAGCAGCTCCACCGGGACTTCCTCCTACGAGCAGTACTTC
CASSSTGTSSYEQYF
>TRBV11-2|once|TRBJ2-1|-
TGTGCCAGCAGCTCTGCGTTCAGGCAGTTCTTC
CASSSAFRQFF
>TRBV5-1|-|TRBJ2-3|TRBD1
TGCGCCAGCAGCTTGGGACCGGGACAGGGGTTAGATACGCAGTATTTT
CASSLGPGQGLDTQYF
>TRBV7-3|-|TRBJ2-7|-
TGTGCCAGCAGCTTAGCCGGGGGCCGGCACGAGCAGTACTTC
CASSLAGGRHEQYF
>TRBV14|-|TRBJ2-7|-
TGTGCCAGCAGCCAAGATAGAAATTACGAGCAGTACTTC
CASSQDRNYEQYF
>TRBV6-5|-|TRBJ2-5|-
TGTGCCAGCAGCCGCTCCCGCGGGTCGGAGACCCAGTACTTC
CASSRSRGSETQYF
>TRBV19|once|TRBJ1-6|TRBD1
TGTGCCAGTAGTACCCTAGGACAGGTCGATAATTCACCCCTCCACTTT
CASSTLGQVDNSPLHF
>TRBV11-3|once|TRBJ2-1|TRBD2
TGTGCCAGCAGCCCCCAAGGGCTAGCGGACAATGAGCAGTTCTTC
CASSPQGLADNEQFF
>TRBV6-5|-|TRBJ2-5|-
TGTGCCAGCACTAGCATTCCAGAGACCCAGTACTTC
CASTSIPETQYF
>TRBV6-5|-|TRBJ1-2|-
TGTGCCAGCAGCGAGGAGAACTATGGCTACACCTTC
CASSEENYGYTF
>TRBV5-1|-|TRBJ1-1|TRBD1
TGCGCCAGCAGCTATGCAGGGGGACAGGAGAGTCAAGCTTTCTTT
CASSYAGGQESQAFF
>TRBV11-2|-|TRBJ2-6|-
TGTGCCAGCAGCTCGACACGAAACTCTGGGGCCAACGTCCTGACTTTC
CASSSTRNSGANVLTF
>TRBV6-6|few|TRBJ1-3|-
TGTGCCAGCAGGTCAACGGATTTCTCTGGAAACACCATATATTTT
CASRSTDFSGNTIYF
>TRBV28|once|TRBJ1-2|-
TGTGCCAGTAATAGGGAACTGGGTATCTATGGCTACACCTTC
CASNRELGIYGYTF
>TRBV21-1|-|TRBJ1-1|-
TGTGCCAGCAGCAAAGTGGGTCCGGGACAGGGAAGGTCTGAAGCTTTCTTT
CASSKVGPGQGRSEAFF